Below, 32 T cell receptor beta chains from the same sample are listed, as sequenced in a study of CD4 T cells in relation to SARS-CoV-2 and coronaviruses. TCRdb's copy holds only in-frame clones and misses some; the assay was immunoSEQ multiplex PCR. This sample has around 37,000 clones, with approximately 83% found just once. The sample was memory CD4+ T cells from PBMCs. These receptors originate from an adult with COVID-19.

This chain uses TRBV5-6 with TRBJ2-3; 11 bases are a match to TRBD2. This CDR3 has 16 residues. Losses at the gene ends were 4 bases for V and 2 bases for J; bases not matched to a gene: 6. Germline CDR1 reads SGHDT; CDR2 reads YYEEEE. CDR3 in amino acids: CASSRQTSGITDTQYF. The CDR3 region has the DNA TGTGCCAGCAGCCGGCAGACTAGCGGGATCACAGATACGCAGTATTTT.

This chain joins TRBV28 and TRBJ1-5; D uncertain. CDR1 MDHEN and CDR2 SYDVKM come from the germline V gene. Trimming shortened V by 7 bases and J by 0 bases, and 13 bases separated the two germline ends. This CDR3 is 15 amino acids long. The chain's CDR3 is CASTWQMNSNQPQHF. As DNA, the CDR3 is TGTGCCAGCACCTGGCAAATGAATAGCAATCAGCCCCAGCATTTT.

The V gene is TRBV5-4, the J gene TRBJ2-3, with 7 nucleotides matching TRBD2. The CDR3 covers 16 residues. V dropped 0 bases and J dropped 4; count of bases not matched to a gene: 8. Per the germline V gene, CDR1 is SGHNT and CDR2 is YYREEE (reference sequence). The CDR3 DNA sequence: TGTGCCAGCAGCTTGGACGGCGGGAGAGGTTCAGATACGCAGTATTTT. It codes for CASSLDGGRGSDTQYF.

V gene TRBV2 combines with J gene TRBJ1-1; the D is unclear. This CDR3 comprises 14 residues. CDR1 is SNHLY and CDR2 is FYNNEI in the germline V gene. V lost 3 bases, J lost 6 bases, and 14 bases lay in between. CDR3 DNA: TGTGCCAGCAGTGAGGGTAGGACGGTTGCTGAAGCTTTCTTT. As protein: CASSEGRTVAEAFF.

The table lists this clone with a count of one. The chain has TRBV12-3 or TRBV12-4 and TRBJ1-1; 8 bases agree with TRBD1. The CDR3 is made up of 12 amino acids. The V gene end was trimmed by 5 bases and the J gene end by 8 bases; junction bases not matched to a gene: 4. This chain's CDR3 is CASSLTGVEAFF. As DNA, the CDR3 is TGTGCCAGCAGTCTGACAGGGGTGGAAGCTTTCTTT.

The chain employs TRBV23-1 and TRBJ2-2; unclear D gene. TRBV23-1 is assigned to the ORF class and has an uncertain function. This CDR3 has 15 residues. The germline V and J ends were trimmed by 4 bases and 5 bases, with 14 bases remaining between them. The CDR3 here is CASSPPLRWTGELFF. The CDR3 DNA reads TGCGCCAGCAGTCCCCCCTTACGTTGGACCGGGGAGCTGTTTTTT.

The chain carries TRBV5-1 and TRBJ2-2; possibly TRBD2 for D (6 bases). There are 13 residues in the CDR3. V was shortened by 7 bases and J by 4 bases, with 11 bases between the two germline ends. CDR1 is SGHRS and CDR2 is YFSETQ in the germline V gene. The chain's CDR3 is CASGYGGTGELFF. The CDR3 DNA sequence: TGCGCCAGCGGTTACGGGGGCACCGGGGAGCTGTTTTTT. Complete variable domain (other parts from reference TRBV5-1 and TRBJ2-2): KAGVTQTPRYLIKTRGQQVTLSCSPISGHRSVSWYQQTPGQGLQFLFEYFSETQRNKGNFPGRFSGRQFSNSRSEMNVSTLELGDSALYLCASGYGGTGELFFGEGSRLTVL.

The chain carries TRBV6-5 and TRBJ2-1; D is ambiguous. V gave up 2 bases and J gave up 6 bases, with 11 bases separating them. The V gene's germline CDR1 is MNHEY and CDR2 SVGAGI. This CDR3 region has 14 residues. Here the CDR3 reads CASSYMRVSNEQFF. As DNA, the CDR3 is TGTGCCAGCAGTTACATGAGAGTCTCCAATGAGCAGTTCTTC.

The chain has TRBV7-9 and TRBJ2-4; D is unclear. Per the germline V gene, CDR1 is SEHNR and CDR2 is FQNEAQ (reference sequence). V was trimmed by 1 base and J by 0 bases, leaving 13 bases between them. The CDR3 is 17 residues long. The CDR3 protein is CASSLGRNILAKNIQYF. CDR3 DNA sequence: TGTGCCAGCAGCTTAGGCAGAAACATCCTAGCCAAAAACATTCAGTACTTC.

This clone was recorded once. CDR3 in DNA: TGTGCCAGCAGCTTAATGGGGGGCGCAACCGGGGAGCTGTTTTTT. This encodes CASSLMGGATGELFF. The rearrangement links TRBV7-3 to TRBJ2-2; D possibly uses TRBD1 or TRBD2 (6 bases each). Trimming cost V 1 base and J 5 bases, with 11 bases left between them. This CDR3 has 15 residues. Germline CDR1 and CDR2: SGHTA and FQGTGA.

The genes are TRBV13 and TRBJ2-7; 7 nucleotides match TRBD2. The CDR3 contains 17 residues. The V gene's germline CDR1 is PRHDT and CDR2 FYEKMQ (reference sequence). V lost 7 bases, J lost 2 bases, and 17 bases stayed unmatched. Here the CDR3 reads CASKSNSGSPEAYEQYF. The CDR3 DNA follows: TGTGCCAGCAAGTCAAATAGCGGGTCACCGGAGGCCTACGAGCAGTACTTC.

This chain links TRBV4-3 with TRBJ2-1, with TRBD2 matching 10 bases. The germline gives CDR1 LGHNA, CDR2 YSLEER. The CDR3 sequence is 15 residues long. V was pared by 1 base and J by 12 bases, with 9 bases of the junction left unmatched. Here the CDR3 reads CASSQAYEREGPQFF. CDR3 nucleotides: TGCGCCAGCAGCCAAGCGTACGAGCGGGAGGGACCGCAGTTCTTC.

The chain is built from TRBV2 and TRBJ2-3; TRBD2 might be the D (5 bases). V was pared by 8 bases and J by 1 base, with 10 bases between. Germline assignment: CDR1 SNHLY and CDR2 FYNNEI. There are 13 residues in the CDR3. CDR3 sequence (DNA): TGTGCCAGCGGAGAACTAGGCACAGATACGCAGTATTTT. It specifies CASGELGTDTQYF.

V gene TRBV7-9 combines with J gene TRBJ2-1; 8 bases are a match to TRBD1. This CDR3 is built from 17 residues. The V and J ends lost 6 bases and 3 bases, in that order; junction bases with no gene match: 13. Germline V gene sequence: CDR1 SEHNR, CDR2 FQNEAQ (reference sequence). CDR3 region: CASRNSRGDRNYNEQFF. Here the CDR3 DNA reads TGTGCCAGCAGGAATTCAAGGGGGGACAGGAACTACAATGAGCAGTTCTTC. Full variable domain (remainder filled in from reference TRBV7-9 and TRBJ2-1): DTGVSQNPRHKITKRGQNVTFRCDPISEHNRLYWYRQTLGQGPEFLTYFQNEAQLEKSRLLSDRFSAERPKGSFSTLEIQRTEQGDSAMYLCASRNSRGDRNYNEQFFGPGTRLTVL.

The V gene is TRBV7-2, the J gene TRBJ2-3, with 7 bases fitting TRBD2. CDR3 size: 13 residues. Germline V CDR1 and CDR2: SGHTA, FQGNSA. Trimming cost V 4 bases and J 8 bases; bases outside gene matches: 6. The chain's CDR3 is CASSSIERGTQYF. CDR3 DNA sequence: TGTGCCAGCAGCTCTATAGAGCGGGGTACGCAGTATTTT.

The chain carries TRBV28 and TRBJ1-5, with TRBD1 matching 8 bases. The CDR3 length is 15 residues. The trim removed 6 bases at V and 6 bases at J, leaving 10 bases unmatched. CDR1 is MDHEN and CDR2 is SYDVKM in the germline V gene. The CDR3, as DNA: TGTGCCAGCAGCCCCGACAGGGGTGTAAGTCAGCCCCAGCATTTT. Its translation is CASSPDRGVSQPQHF.

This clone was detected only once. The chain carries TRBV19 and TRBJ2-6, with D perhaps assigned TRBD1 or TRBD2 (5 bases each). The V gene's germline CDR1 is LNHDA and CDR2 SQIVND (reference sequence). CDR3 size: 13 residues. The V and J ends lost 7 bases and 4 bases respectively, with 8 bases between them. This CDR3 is CASTEGGANVLTF. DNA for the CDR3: TGTGCCAGTACCGAGGGGGGGGCCAACGTCCTGACTTTC. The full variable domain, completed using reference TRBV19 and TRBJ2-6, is DGGITQSPKYLFRKEGQNVTLSCEQNLNHDAMYWYRQDPGQGLRLIYYSQIVNDFQKGDIAEGYSVSREKKESFPLTVTSAQKNPTAFYLCASTEGGANVLTFGAGSRLTVL.

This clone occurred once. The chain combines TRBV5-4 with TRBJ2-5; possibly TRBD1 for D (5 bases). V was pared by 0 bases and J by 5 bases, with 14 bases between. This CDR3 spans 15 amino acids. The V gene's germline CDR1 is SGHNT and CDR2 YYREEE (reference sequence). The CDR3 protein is CASSLARGSGETQYF. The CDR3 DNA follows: TGTGCCAGCAGCTTGGCTAGGGGAAGTGGGGAGACCCAGTACTTC.

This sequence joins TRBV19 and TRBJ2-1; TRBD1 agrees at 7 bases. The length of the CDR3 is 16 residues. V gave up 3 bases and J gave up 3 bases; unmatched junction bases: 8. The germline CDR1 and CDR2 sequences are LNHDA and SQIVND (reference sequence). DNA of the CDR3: TGTGCCAGTAGTATTTCTGGGGACAGCAACTACAATGAGCAGTTCTTC. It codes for CASSISGDSNYNEQFF.

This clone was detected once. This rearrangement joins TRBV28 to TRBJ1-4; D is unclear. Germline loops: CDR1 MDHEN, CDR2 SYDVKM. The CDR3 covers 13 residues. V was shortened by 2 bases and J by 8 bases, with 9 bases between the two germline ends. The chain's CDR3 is CASSLGFREKLFF. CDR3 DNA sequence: TGTGCCAGCAGTTTAGGGTTTAGGGAAAAACTGTTTTTT. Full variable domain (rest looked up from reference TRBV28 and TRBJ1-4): DVKVTQSSRYLVKRTGEKVFLECVQDMDHENMFWYRQDPGLGLRLIYFSYDVKMKEKGDIPEGYSVSREKKERFSLILESASTNQTSMYLCASSLGFREKLFFGSGTQLSVL.

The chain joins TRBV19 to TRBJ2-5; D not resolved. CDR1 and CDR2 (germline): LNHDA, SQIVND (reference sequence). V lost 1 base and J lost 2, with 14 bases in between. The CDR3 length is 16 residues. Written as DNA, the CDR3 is TGTGCCAGTAGTATAGGACGGCGGAGACCACAAGAGACCCAGTACTTC. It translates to CASSIGRRRPQETQYF.

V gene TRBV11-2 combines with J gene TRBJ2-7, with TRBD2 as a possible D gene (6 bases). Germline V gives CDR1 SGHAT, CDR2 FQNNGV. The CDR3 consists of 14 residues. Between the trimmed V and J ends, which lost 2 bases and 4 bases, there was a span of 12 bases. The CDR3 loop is CASSLFRESYEQYF. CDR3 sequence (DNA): TGTGCCAGCAGCTTATTCCGGGAGAGTTACGAGCAGTACTTC.

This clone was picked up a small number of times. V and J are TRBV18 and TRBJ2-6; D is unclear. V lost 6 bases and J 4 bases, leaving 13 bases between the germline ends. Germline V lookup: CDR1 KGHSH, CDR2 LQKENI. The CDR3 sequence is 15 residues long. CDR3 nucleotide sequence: TGTGCCAGCTCCCTAACTCACGCCGGGGCCAACGTCCTGACTTTC. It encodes CASSLTHAGANVLTF.

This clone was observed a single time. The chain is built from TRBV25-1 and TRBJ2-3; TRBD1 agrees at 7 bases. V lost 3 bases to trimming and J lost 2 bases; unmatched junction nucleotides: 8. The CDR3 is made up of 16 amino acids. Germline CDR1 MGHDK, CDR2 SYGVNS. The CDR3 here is CASSEGQNPYTDTQYF. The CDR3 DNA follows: TGTGCCAGCAGTGAGGGACAGAATCCATACACAGATACGCAGTATTTT.

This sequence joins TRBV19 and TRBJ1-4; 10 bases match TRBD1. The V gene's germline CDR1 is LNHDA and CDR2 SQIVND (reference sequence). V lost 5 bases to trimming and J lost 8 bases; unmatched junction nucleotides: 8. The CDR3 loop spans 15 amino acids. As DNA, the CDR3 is TGTGCCAGTAGTTCCTCCGGGACAGGGGACGAAAAACTGTTTTTT. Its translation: CASSSSGTGDEKLFF.

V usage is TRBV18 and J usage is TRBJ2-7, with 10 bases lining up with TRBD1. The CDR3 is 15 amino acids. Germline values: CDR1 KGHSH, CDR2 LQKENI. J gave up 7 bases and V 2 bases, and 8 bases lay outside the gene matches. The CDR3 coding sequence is TGTGCCAGCTCACCATACCGGGACAGGGGAAGGGAGCAGTACTTC. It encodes CASSPYRDRGREQYF.

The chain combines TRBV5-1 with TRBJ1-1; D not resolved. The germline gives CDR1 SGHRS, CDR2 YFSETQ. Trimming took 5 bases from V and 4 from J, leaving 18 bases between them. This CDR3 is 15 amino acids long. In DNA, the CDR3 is TGCGCCAGCAGTCTCTCGGCAGGTGCTCTCACTGAAGCTTTCTTT. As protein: CASSLSAGALTEAFF.

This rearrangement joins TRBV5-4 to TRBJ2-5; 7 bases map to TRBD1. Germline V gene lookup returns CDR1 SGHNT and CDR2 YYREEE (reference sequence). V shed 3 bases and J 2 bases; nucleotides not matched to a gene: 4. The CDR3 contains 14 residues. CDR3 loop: CASSSGTAQETQYF. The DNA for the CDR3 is TGTGCCAGCAGCTCCGGGACAGCGCAAGAGACCCAGTACTTC.

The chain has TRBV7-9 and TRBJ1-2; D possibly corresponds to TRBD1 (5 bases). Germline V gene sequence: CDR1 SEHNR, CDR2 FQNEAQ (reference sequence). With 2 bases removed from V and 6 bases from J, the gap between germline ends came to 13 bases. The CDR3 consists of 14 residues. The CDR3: CASSLPGLRDGYTF. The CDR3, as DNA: TGTGCCAGCAGCTTACCGGGACTCAGGGATGGCTACACCTTC. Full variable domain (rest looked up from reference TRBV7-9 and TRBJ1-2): DTGVSQNPRHKITKRGQNVTFRCDPISEHNRLYWYRQTLGQGPEFLTYFQNEAQLEKSRLLSDRFSAERPKGSFSTLEIQRTEQGDSAMYLCASSLPGLRDGYTFGSGTRLTVV.

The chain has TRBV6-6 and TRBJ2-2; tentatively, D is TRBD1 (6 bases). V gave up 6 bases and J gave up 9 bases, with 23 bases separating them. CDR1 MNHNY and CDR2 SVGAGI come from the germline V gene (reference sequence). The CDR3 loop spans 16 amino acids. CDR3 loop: CASRTQTGFTYRELFF. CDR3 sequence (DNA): TGTGCCAGCAGGACCCAGACAGGTTTCACATACCGGGAGCTGTTTTTT.

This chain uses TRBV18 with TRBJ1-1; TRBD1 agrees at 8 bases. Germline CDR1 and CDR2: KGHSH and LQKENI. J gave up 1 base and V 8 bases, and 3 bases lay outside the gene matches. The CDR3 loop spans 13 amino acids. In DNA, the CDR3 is TGTGCCAGCGGGGGACAGGCGAACACTGAAGCTTTCTTT. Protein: CASGGQANTEAFF.

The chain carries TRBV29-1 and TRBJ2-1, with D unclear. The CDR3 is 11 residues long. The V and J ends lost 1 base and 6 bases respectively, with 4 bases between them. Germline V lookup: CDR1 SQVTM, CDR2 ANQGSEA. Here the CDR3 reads CSVEAPNEQFF. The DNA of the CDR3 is TGCAGCGTTGAAGCGCCCAATGAGCAGTTCTTC.